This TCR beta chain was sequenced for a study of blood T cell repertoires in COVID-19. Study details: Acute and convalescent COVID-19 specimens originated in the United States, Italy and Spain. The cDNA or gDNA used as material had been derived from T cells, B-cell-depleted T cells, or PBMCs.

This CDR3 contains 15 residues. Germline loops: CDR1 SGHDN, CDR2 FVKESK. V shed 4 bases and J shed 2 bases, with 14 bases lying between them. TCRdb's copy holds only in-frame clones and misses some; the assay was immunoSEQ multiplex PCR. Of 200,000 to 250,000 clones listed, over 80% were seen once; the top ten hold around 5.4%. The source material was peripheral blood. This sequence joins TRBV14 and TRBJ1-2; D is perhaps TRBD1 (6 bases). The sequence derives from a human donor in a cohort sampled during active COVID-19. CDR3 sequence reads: CASSRLQTGNYGYTF. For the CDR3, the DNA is TGTGCCAGCAGCCGACTACAGACAGGAAACTATGGCTACACCTTC.